Listed below are T cell receptor beta chains from one sample, sequenced in a study of T cell responses to AZD1222 COVID-19 vaccine. The data were produced by immunoSEQ multiplex PCR, yet TCRdb's version contains in-frame clones alone and is incomplete. Of about 97,000 clones listed, 80% to 85% were seen once; the top ten hold about a sixth. Material: peripheral blood, obtained on day 0 of AZD1222 vaccination. These receptors were taken from an adult in good health. The CDR3 runs from the conserved cysteine through the conserved F or W. D genes are given only for firm matches. Some rows have no size entry. The others give once, few or many, or a class for an expanded clone.

TRBD1	-	TRBV28	TRBJ1-6	CASSLGTGSRSPLHF	TGTGCCAGCAGTTTAGGGACAGGGAGTCGCTCACCCCTCCACTTT
-	once	TRBV5-1	TRBJ2-7	CASSLEPGTHEQYF	TGCGCCAGCAGCTTGGAACCGGGAACCCACGAGCAGTACTTC
-	-	TRBV7-7	TRBJ2-2	CASSQEPDTGELFF	TGTGCTAGCAGCCAGGAACCGGACACCGGGGAGCTGTTTTTT
-	-	TRBV5-1	TRBJ1-2	CASSRGEAYGYTF	TGCGCCAGCAGCCGGGGAGAAGCGTATGGCTACACCTTC
-	once	TRBV7-9	TRBJ2-6	CASTRVGANVLTF	TGTGCCAGCACCCGGGTAGGGGCCAACGTCCTGACTTTC
-	few	TRBV18	TRBJ1-4	CASSPPMGDEKLFF	TGTGCCAGCTCACCACCTATGGGGGATGAAAAACTGTTTTTT
-	-	TRBV3-1/TRBV3-2	TRBJ1-3	CASSQSASGNTIYF	TGTGCCAGCAGCCAATCGGCCTCTGGAAACACCATATATTTT
-	-	TRBV3-1/TRBV3-2	TRBJ1-1	CASSQRGAGAFF	TGTGCCAGCAGCCAAAGGGGCGCTGGGGCTTTCTTT
TRBD1	-	TRBV4-3	TRBJ2-1	CASSRGTGSTPSYNEQFF	TGCGCCAGCAGTCGTGGGACAGGGTCAACTCCCTCCTACAATGAGCAGTTCTTC
-	once	TRBV9	TRBJ2-2	CASSVGRDSRGRELFF	TGTGCCAGCAGCGTGGGAAGGGACTCACGTGGTCGGGAGCTGTTTTTT
-	-	TRBV11-1	TRBJ2-6	CASSLRASGANVLTF	TGTGCCAGCAGCTTGAGGGCCTCTGGGGCCAACGTCCTGACTTTC
TRBD2	-	TRBV29-1	TRBJ2-7	CSVATSANSYEQYF	TGCAGCGTCGCGACTAGCGCGAACTCCTACGAGCAGTACTTC
-	-	TRBV10-1	TRBJ1-5	CASSESLGQPQHF	TGCGCCAGCAGTGAATCTTTGGGTCAGCCCCAGCATTTT
-	-	TRBV6-5	TRBJ2-3	CASGYDTQYF	TGTGCCAGCGGTTATGATACGCAGTATTTT
TRBD1	-	TRBV7-9	TRBJ1-1	CASSLDRLNTEAFF	TGTGCCAGCAGCTTGGACAGGTTGAACACTGAAGCTTTCTTT
-	-	TRBV7-2	TRBJ2-5	CASSSRGGTHQETQYF	TGTGCCAGCAGCTCTAGGGGGGGGACGCACCAAGAGACCCAGTACTTC
-	-	TRBV3-1/TRBV3-2	TRBJ1-1	CASSQGRKNTEAFF	TGTGCCAGCAGCCAAGGACGGAAGAACACTGAAGCTTTCTTT
-	-	TRBV19	TRBJ1-6	CASSGTRMNSPLHF	TGTGCCAGTAGCGGGACAAGGATGAATTCACCCCTCCACTTT
TRBD1	-	TRBV6-5	TRBJ2-2	CASSRDRSNTGELFF	TGTGCCAGCAGTAGGGACAGGTCAAACACCGGGGAGCTGTTTTTT
TRBD1	few	TRBV7-9	TRBJ1-1	CASSLGDRTYTEAFF	TGTGCCAGCAGCCTTGGGGACAGGACTTACACTGAAGCTTTCTTT
-	-	TRBV6-2/TRBV6-3	TRBJ1-1	CASSQTGMNTEAFF	TGTGCCAGCAGTCAAACAGGGATGAACACTGAAGCTTTCTTT
TRBD1	-	TRBV7-3	TRBJ2-5	CASSHLTGGIKETQYF	TGTGCCAGCAGCCACCTGACAGGGGGGATCAAAGAGACCCAGTACTTC
-	-	TRBV14	TRBJ1-2	CASSQQGYGYTF	TGTGCCAGCAGCCAGCAGGGTTATGGCTACACCTTC
-	-	TRBV2	TRBJ1-2	CASSEKGGYGYTF	TGTGCCAGCAGTGAAAAAGGGGGCTATGGCTACACCTTC
TRBD1	once	TRBV18	TRBJ1-5	CASSPPGTDSNQPQHF	TGTGCCAGCTCACCACCGGGGACAGATAGCAATCAGCCCCAGCATTTT
-	-	TRBV10-3	TRBJ2-1	CAAHRDTNNEQFF	TGTGCCGCCCACCGGGACACGAACAATGAGCAGTTCTTC
-	once	TRBV28	TRBJ2-1	CASTYSYNEQFF	TGTGCCAGTACCTACAGTTACAATGAGCAGTTCTTC
TRBD1	few	TRBV27	TRBJ2-3	CASSLNRGVGTQYF	TGTGCCAGCAGTTTGAACAGGGGGGTAGGTACGCAGTATTTT
TRBD1	once	TRBV6-5	TRBJ1-6	CASSFDRGLDSPLHF	TGTGCCAGCAGTTTTGACAGGGGGCTTGATTCACCCCTCCACTTT
-	-	TRBV30	TRBJ1-2	CAWSIGINYGYTF	TGTGCCTGGAGTATTGGGATCAACTATGGCTACACCTTC
TRBD1	-	TRBV2	TRBJ1-2	CASSQGAGYGYTF	TGTGCCAGCAGTCAGGGGGCTGGGTATGGCTACACCTTC
TRBD2	-	TRBV5-8	TRBJ2-7	CASSLGLAESYEQYF	TGTGCCAGCAGCTTGGGCCTAGCGGAATCCTACGAGCAGTACTTC
-	-	TRBV5-1	TRBJ2-3	CASRYSDRGTDTQYF	TGCGCCAGCAGATACTCGGACCGGGGCACAGATACGCAGTATTTT
-	-	TRBV5-1	TRBJ2-3	CASSLDREGDTQYF	TGCGCCAGCAGCTTGGACAGGGAGGGAGATACGCAGTATTTT
TRBD1	-	TRBV6-5	TRBJ1-5	CASSRQGYQPQHF	TGTGCCAGCAGTCGACAGGGATATCAGCCCCAGCATTTT
-	-	TRBV13	TRBJ1-1	CASSSDFDTEAFF	TGTGCCAGCAGCTCGGACTTCGACACTGAAGCTTTCTTT
-	-	TRBV14	TRBJ2-1	CASTGSTLSGQFF	TGTGCCAGCACGGGGTCGACCCTTTCCGGGCAGTTCTTC